The 15 T cell receptor beta chains in this list originate from one sample, sequenced in a study. TCRdb independently ran MiXCR on the RT-PCR reads; one entry per CDR3 protein. The sample shows 550,000 to 750,000 distinct CDR3 sequences, approximately 14% of them seen only once. The source material was memory CD4+ T cells from blood. The receptor source for this set is a female donor in good health, serving as a healthy control.

This clonotype was observed at least ten times. The gene calls are TRBV7-9 and TRBJ2-7; D might be TRBD1 or TRBD2, each matching 5 bases. The CDR3 covers 14 residues. CDR1 and CDR2 (germline): SEHNR, FQNEAQ (reference sequence). Deletions cut 5 bases from V and 5 bases from J, with 16 bases between. CDR3 DNA: TGTGCCAGCAGCCGTTCCGGGACCAACCACGAGCAGTACTTC. It translates to CASSRSGTNHEQYF. Full variable domain (rest looked up from reference TRBV7-9 and TRBJ2-7): DTGVSQNPRHKITKRGQNVTFRCDPISEHNRLYWYRQTLGQGPEFLTYFQNEAQLEKSRLLSDRFSAERPKGSFSTLEIQRTEQGDSAMYLCASSRSGTNHEQYFGPGTRLTVT.

This chain joins TRBV20-1 and TRBJ2-5; TRBD1 matches 8 bases. The CDR3 contains 16 residues. The V gene's germline CDR1 is DFQATT and CDR2 SNEGSKA (reference sequence). The ends lost 6 bases at V and 1 base at J; junction bases unmatched: 13. The CDR3 sequence is CSAPSGTGLLQETQYF. CDR3 sequence (DNA): TGCAGTGCGCCCTCCGGGACAGGACTTCTCCAAGAGACCCAGTACTTC.

V is TRBV7-3 and J is TRBJ2-1; the D gene could be TRBD1 or TRBD2 (6 bases each). Germline assignment: CDR1 SGHTA and CDR2 FQGTGA. Trimming cost V 0 bases and J 9 bases, with 21 bases left between them. The length of the CDR3 is 17 residues. The CDR3 loop reads CASSLTSRGGQYREQFF. The CDR3 region has the DNA TGTGCCAGCAGCTTAACATCCCGAGGGGGGCAGTATCGTGAGCAGTTCTTC.

This rearrangement joins TRBV15 to TRBJ2-7, with unresolved D. CDR1 is LNHNV, CDR2 YYDKDF, per germline (reference sequence). The V end was cut by 1 base, the J end by 5 bases, with 18 bases between. The CDR3 has 16 amino acids. The DNA of the CDR3 is TGTGCCACCAGCAGAGGGTCTGGCGGAGAGAAAAACGAGCAGTACTTC. This translates into CATSRGSGGEKNEQYF.

CDR3 DNA sequence: TGTGCCAGCAGCTTAGCGCAGAGCGCTAGCTATGGCTACACCTTC. It codes for CASSLAQSASYGYTF. V gene TRBV7-2 combines with J gene TRBJ1-2; D is ambiguous. The germline V gene encodes CDR1 SGHTA and CDR2 FQGNSA. V shed 0 bases and J shed 4 bases, with 12 bases lying between them. The CDR3 loop spans 15 amino acids.

This clonotype was seen repeatedly, ten times or more. V and J are TRBV4-2 and TRBJ2-5; D possibly corresponds to TRBD2 (6 bases). The CDR3 has 15 residues. Deletions cut 4 bases from V and 2 bases from J, with 14 bases between. Germline V gene sequence: CDR1 LGHNA, CDR2 YNFKEQ. CDR3 bases: TGTGCCAGCAGCCCCCGCGGGGATCCACAAGAGACCCAGTACTTC. Translated: CASSPRGDPQETQYF.

The rearrangement links TRBV7-3 to TRBJ2-2, with D perhaps matching TRBD1 (6 bases). This CDR3 region has 16 residues. Germline CDR1 reads SGHTA; CDR2 reads FQGTGA. V was pared by 3 bases and J by 2 bases, with 13 bases between. The CDR3 nucleotides read TGTGCCAGCAGCTTGACGACAGGCCATAACACCGGGGAGCTGTTTTTT. Amino acid sequence: CASSLTTGHNTGELFF.

The chain employs TRBV28 and TRBJ1-5; D unclear. The germline gives CDR1 MDHEN, CDR2 SYDVKM. V was shortened by 2 bases and J by 4 bases, with 12 bases between the two germline ends. This CDR3 has 15 amino acids. The chain's CDR3 is CASSLSGRRNQPQHF. DNA for the CDR3: TGTGCCAGCAGTTTAAGTGGGCGGAGAAATCAGCCCCAGCATTTT. The entire variable domain, with the rest obtained from reference TRBV28 and TRBJ1-5, is as follows: DVKVTQSSRYLVKRTGEKVFLECVQDMDHENMFWYRQDPGLGLRLIYFSYDVKMKEKGDIPEGYSVSREKKERFSLILESASTNQTSMYLCASSLSGRRNQPQHFGDGTRLSIL.

This clonotype was seen ten or more times. This chain joins TRBV7-9 and TRBJ2-7; maybe TRBD1 (6 bases). From germline, CDR1 is SEHNR and CDR2 FQNEAQ (reference sequence). V was trimmed by 1 base and J by 2 bases, leaving 12 bases between them. CDR3 length: 15 amino acids. CDR3 bases: TGTGCCAGCAGCTTAGTAGGACAGCTAACCTACGAGCAGTACTTC. This sequence encodes CASSLVGQLTYEQYF.

The V gene is TRBV20-1, the J gene TRBJ2-5; TRBD2 matches 10 bases. Germline assignment: CDR1 DFQATT and CDR2 SNEGSKA (reference sequence). Trimming removed 6 bases from V and 7 bases from J; junction bases left unmatched: 8. The length of the CDR3 is 13 residues. The CDR3 sequence is CSAIKREGGTQYF. The CDR3 nucleotides are TGCAGTGCAATAAAGCGGGAGGGTGGGACCCAGTACTTC.

The rearrangement links TRBV7-2 to TRBJ1-4; D remains ambiguous. The CDR3 sequence is 15 residues long. Trimming pared 3 bases from V and 7 bases from J, leaving 15 bases between. Germline assignment: CDR1 SGHTA and CDR2 FQGNSA. CDR3 in amino acids: CASSLLTGTSEKLFF. CDR3 nucleotides: TGTGCCAGCAGCTTGTTAACCGGCACGAGTGAAAAACTGTTTTTT.

This clonotype came up many times. V and J are TRBV5-1 and TRBJ2-3; D is perhaps TRBD2 (7 bases). The length of the CDR3 is 15 residues. The germline gives CDR1 SGHRS, CDR2 YFSETQ. V was cut by 6 bases and J by 2 bases, with 16 bases left in between. The CDR3 DNA follows: TGCGCCAGCACGCCCGGGGGGCGGTCCACAGATACGCAGTATTTT. This gives the protein CASTPGGRSTDTQYF.

This chain connects TRBV12-3 or TRBV12-4 to TRBJ1-2, with D unclear. V lost 8 bases, J lost 2 bases, and 18 bases lay in between. The CDR3 totals 15 residues. The DNA of the CDR3 is TGTGCCAGCGGGTCCTATGGAACAAGGAACTATGGCTACACCTTC. This gives the protein CASGSYGTRNYGYTF.

This clonotype was found many times. V is TRBV20-1 and J is TRBJ1-1, with 7 positions matching TRBD1. The CDR3 runs to 14 residues. Trimming removed 3 bases from V and 1 base from J; junction bases left unmatched: 5. Germline V gene lookup returns CDR1 DFQATT and CDR2 SNEGSKA (reference sequence). The CDR3 spells CSARTTGENTEAFF. In nucleotides, the CDR3 is TGCAGTGCTAGGACTACAGGGGAGAACACTGAAGCTTTCTTT.

This clonotype was counted at least ten times. The genes are TRBV12-3 or TRBV12-4 and TRBJ2-7, with D perhaps assigned TRBD1 or TRBD2 (5 bases each). The V gene lost 0 bases and the J gene lost 7 bases, with 16 bases spanning the gap. This CDR3 comprises 15 residues. The CDR3 DNA reads as TGTGCCAGCAGTTTAGCGGGAGACTGGGGCGGTGAGCAGTACTTC. It is translated as CASSLAGDWGGEQYF.